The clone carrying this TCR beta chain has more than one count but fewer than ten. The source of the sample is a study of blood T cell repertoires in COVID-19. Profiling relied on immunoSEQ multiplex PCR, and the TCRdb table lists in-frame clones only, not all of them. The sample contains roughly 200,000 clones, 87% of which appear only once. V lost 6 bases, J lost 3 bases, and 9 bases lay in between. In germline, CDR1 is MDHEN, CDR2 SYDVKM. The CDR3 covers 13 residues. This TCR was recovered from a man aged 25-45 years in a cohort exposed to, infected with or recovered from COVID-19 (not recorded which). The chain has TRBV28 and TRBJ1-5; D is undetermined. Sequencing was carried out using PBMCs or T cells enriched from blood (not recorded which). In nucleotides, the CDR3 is TGTGCCAGCAGCACCCAGGTCAATCAGCCCCAGCATTTT. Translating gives CASSTQVNQPQHF.